This T cell receptor beta chain was recorded in a study of read filtering for tumor transcriptome and immune sequencing. Overall study: The cohort had over 16 men and approximately 15 women aged roughly 40 to 90, mean roughly 71 years. RNA-seq yielded only about 75 to 1,400 TCR reads, IR-seq about 3.5 to 11 million.

Study-level points and caveats: Single-read clonotypes: about 81.9% of IR-seq clonotypes (around 3.5% of reads), 74.6% of RNA-seq clonotypes (nearly 45% of reads). Even smaller IR-seq throughput identified most shared clonotypes.

This clonotype was observed many times. Its cognate antigen is unknown. This library used around 0.4 ug RNA and molecular barcoded adaptors spanning alpha/delta and beta/gamma chains. TCRdb called the reads again in MiXCR, with one record for every CDR3 protein. This repertoire shows approximately 20,000 distinct CDR3 sequences, approximately 20% found once; its top ten account for 20% to 30%. The sample comprised a population of CD138-negative cells sorted from bone marrow. The sequence derives from a donor at least 40 years old with multiple myeloma.

In DNA, the CDR3 is TGCAGTGCTAGATCTATCGGATCGGGGGACTCCTACGAGCAGTACTTC. Translation gives CSARSIGSGDSYEQYF. V gene TRBV20-1 combines with J gene TRBJ2-7; D possibly corresponds to TRBD2 (6 bases). Germline V CDR1 and CDR2: DFQATT, SNEGSKA (reference sequence). V lost 2 bases to trimming and J lost 0 bases, with 17 bases between them. CDR3 size: 16 residues.